This T cell receptor (beta chain) is from a study of blood T cell repertoires in COVID-19 (dated by TCRdb to about 2020). Looking at the study overall: Collaborator samples came from the United States, Italy and Spain and covered acute and convalescent phases of COVID-19. Where available, HLA class I and class II types were taken from metadata supplied by the sample provider and were not determined by assay-based typing. The prospective study material was composed of cDNA or gDNA derived from T cells, B-cell-depleted T cells, or PBMCs. Samples came from the ongoing ImmuneRACE study (first 160 participants) plus 1,254 subjects from 6 global collaborators. The sample metadata nearly always contained a de-identified subject ID, COVID-19 status, age in years and sex. A freely available public database, intended as a resource for researchers studying the immune response to SARS-CoV-2, is where the repertoires were released. Deeply sampled blood TCRbeta repertoires from subjects exposed to, actively infected with, or recovered from COVID-19 were included in the dataset.

From cysteine to phenylalanine, the CDR3 is 15 amino acids long. Of all the DNA, just the CDR3 is kept, 45 bases in frame from base 1. Relative to germline, V is 1 base shorter and J is 0 bases shorter, with 9 bases between their ends. In the germline V gene (reference sequence), CDR1 corresponds to LNHNV and CDR2 to YYDKDF. About this clone itself: What antigen it recognizes has not been identified. Base quality data are lacking; no much larger clone is found one base away.

TCRbeta CDR3 regions were amplified from genomic DNA using the immunoSEQ Assay, a bias-controlled multiplex PCR. Under the source paper's analysis protocol: Nucleated cell counts per sample were estimated from amplification of reference gene primers within the assay. To quantify the absolute abundance of each unique TCRbeta CDR3 rearrangement, sequence reads were collapsed and filtered. For each sample, productive Simpson clonality was calculated as the square root of Simpson's diversity index over productive rearrangements. The immuneACCESS repertoire file appears here via TCRdb, limited to in-frame rearrangements. These files lack a portion of the clones; in checked studies, under half of the deficit traces to unresolved V genes, and the cause of the others is not known. V and J calls and clone size are those listed in that table; D and trimming were worked out from the DNA. The sample records around 160,000 clones, about 88% of which are singletons. The top ten constitute about 18% of the sample.

Whole blood was collected in K2EDTA tubes by collaborating institutions according to the institutions' own protocols. For TCRbeta analysis, collaborator samples were shipped as frozen whole blood, as isolated PBMCs, or as DNA extracted from either sample type. Overall results and qualifications from the work: The amount of clinical and demographic metadata varied by source and participant and was provided uncurated.

Input material: peripheral blood. The sequence came from a man aged 55 to 70 with active or convalescent COVID-19. The sequence is built from TRBV15 and TRBJ1-1, with the D gene call left open. The CDR3: CATSRVSSMNTEAFF. The bases read TGTGCCACCAGCAGAGTGTCAAGCATGAACACTGAAGCTTTCTTT.